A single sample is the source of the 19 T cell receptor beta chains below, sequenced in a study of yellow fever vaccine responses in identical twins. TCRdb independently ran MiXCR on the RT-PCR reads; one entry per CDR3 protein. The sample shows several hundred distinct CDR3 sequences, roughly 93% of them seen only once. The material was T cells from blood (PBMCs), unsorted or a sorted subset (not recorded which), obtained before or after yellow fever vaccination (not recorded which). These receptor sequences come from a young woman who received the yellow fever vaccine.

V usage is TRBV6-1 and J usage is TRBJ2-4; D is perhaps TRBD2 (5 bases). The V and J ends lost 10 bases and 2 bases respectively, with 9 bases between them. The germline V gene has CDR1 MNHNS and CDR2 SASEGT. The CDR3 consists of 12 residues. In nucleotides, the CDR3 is TGTGCCACCGGGGTTACCAAAAACATTCAGTACTTC. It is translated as CATGVTKNIQYF.

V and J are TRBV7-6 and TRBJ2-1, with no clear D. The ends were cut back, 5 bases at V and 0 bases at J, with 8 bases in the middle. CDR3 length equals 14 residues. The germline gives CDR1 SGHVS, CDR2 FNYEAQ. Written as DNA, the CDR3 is TGTGCCAGCAGCAGCTTAAGCTCCTACAATGAGCAGTTCTTC. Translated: CASSSLSSYNEQFF. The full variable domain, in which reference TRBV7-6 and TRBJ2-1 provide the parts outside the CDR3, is GAGVSQSPRYKVTKRGQDVALRCDPISGHVSLYWYRQALGQGPEFLTYFNYEAQQDKSGLPNDRFSAERPEGSISTLTIQRTEQRDSAMYRCASSSLSSYNEQFFGPGTRLTVL.

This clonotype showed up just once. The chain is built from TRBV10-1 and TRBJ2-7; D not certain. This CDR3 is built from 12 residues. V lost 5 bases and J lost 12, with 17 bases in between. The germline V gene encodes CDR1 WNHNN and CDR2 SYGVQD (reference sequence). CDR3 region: CASSLASRVLYF. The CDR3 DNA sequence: TGCGCCAGCAGTTTAGCTAGTCGGGTCTTGTACTTC.

The CDR3 nucleotides read TGTGCCAGCAGCCCGGGACTAGCGGGGAGGTCGGACTACGAGCAGTACTTC. Translation gives CASSPGLAGRSDYEQYF. The chain couples TRBV9 to TRBJ2-7; 13 positions match TRBD2. Germline V gene data show CDR1 as SGDLS and CDR2 as YYNGEE. The CDR3 has 17 amino acids. V shed 4 bases and J 3 bases; nucleotides not matched to a gene: 10.

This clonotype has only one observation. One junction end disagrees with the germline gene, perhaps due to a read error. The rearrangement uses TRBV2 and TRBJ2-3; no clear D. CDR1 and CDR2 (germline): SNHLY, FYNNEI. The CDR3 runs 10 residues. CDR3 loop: CASSVGPKCF. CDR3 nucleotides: TGTGCCAGCAGTGTTGGGCCGAAGTGTTTT.

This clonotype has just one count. The CDR3 protein is CASSLFHNGVANTGELFF. Here the CDR3 DNA reads TGCGCCAGCAGCTTATTCCACAACGGAGTGGCCAATACCGGGGAGCTGTTTTTT. The chain employs TRBV5-1 and TRBJ2-2; D uncertain. Trimming left V 2 bases short and J 5 bases short, with 22 bases between. Germline V CDR1 and CDR2: SGHRS, YFSETQ. There are 18 residues in the CDR3.

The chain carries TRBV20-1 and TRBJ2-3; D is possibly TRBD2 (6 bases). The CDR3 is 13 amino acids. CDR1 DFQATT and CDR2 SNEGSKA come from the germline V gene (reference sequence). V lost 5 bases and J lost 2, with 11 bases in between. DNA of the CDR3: TGCAGTGCTTCCAGACTAGTCACAGATACGCAGTATTTT. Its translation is CSASRLVTDTQYF.

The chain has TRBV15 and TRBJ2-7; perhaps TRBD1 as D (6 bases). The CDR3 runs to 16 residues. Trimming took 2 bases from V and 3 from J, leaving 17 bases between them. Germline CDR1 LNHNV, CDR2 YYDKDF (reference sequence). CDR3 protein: CATSRTQGIGDYEQYF. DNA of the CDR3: TGTGCCACCAGCAGAACCCAGGGGATCGGGGACTACGAGCAGTACTTC.

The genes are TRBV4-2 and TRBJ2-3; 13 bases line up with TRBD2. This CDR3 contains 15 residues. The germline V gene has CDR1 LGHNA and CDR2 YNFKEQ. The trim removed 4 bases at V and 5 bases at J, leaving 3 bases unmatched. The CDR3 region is CASSPTSGGIDTQYF. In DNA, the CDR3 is TGTGCCAGCAGCCCGACTAGCGGGGGGATAGATACGCAGTATTTT.

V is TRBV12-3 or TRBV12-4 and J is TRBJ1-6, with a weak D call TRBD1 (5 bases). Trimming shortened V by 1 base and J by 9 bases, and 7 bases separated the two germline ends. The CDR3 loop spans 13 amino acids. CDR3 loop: CASSLGGASPLHF. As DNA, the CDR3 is TGTGCCAGCAGTTTAGGGGGCGCTTCACCCCTCCACTTT.

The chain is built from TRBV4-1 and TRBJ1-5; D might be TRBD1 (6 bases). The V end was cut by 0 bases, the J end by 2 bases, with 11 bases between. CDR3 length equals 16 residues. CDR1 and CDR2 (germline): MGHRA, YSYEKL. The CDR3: CASSQDRGKGNQPQHF. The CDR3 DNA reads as TGCGCCAGCAGCCAAGATAGGGGGAAGGGCAATCAGCCCCAGCATTTT.

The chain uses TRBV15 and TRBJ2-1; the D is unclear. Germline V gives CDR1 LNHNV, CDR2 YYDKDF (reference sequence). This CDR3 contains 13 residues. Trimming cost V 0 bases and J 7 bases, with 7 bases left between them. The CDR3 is CATSRDDGNEQFF. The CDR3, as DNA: TGTGCCACCAGCAGAGATGACGGGAATGAGCAGTTCTTC.

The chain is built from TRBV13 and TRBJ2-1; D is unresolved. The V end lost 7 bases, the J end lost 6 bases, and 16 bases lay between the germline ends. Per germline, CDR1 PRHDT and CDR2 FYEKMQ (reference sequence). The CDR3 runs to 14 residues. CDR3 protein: CASMIQVQANEQFF. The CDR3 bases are TGTGCCAGCATGATTCAGGTCCAGGCCAATGAGCAGTTCTTC.

The CDR3 DNA reads TGTGCCAGCAGCTTAGACAGGGAGGAAAAACTGTTTTTT. Amino acid sequence: CASSLDREEKLFF. The genes are TRBV11-3 and TRBJ1-4; weak D call: TRBD1 (5 bases). The V end lost 0 bases, the J end lost 8 bases, and 7 bases lay between the germline ends. Germline CDR1 reads SGHNT; CDR2 reads YENEEA. CDR3 size: 13 residues.

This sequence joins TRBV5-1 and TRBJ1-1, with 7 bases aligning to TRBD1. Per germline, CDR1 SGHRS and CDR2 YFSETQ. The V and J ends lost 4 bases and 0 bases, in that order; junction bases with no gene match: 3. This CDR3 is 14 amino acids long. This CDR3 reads CASSEGQLNTEAFF. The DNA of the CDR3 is TGCGCCAGCAGCGAGGGACAGCTGAACACTGAAGCTTTCTTT.

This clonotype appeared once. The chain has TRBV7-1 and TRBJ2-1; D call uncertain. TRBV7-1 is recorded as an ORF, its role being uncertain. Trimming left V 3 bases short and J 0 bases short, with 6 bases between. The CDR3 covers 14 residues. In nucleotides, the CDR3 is TGTGCCAGCAGCTCGCAGAGCTCCTACAATGAGCAGTTCTTC. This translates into CASSSQSSYNEQFF.

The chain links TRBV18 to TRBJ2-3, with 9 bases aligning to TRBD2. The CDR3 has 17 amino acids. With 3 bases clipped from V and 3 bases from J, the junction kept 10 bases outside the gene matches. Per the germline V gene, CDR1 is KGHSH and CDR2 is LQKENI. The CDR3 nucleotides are TGTGCCAGCTCACCGACTAGCGGATCGACAGGGACAGATACGCAGTATTTT. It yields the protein CASSPTSGSTGTDTQYF. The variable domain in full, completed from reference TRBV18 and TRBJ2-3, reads NAGVMQNPRHLVRRRGQEARLRCSPMKGHSHVYWYRQLPEEGLKFMVYLQKENIIDESGMPKERFSAEFPKEGPSILRIQQVVRGDSAAYFCASSPTSGSTGTDTQYFGPGTRLTVL.

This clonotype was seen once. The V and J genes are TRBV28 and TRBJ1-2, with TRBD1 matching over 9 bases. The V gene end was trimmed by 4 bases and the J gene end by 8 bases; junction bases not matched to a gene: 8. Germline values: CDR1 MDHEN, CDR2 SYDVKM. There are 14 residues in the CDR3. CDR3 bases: TGTGCCAGCAGTTCGCCGGGACAGGGAAAGGGCTACACCTTC. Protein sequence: CASSSPGQGKGYTF.

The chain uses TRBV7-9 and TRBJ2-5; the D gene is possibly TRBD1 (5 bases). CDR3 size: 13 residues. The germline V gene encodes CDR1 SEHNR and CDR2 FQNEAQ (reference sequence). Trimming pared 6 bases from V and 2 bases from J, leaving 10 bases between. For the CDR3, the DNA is TGTGCCAGCAGGACAGACCTTCAAGAGACCCAGTACTTC. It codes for CASRTDLQETQYF.